This T cell receptor (beta chain) was found in a study of shared clonotypes between healthy human individuals. Overall study context: A donor's plate count was three for CD4 naive and three for CD4 memory; CD8 naive had two and CD8 memory one.

Study-wide points: Few donors limited the genetic and exposure-history diversity represented.

Note on this clone: Its specificity is not known.

Germline-derived CDR1 and CDR2 are MNHEY and SMNVEV (reference sequence). The CDR3 contains 13 residues. V lost 4 bases, J lost 4 bases, and 8 bases lay in between. This was a deep-level run. The protocol was immunoSEQ multiplex PCR, while the TCRdb copy is restricted to in-frame clones and leaves out a portion. Among around 1 million clones listed, roughly 72% were seen once. Sequenced sample: memory CD4+ T cells sorted from blood. Indicated subset: CD45RA-negative fraction. V gene TRBV27 combines with J gene TRBJ2-1; perhaps D is TRBD1 or TRBD2 (5 bases each). The TCR originated in a man aged 18 to 30 in good health. CDR3 nucleotide sequence: TGTGCCAGCAGTTCGGGGCTTTACAATGAGCAGTTCTTC. It yields the protein CASSSGLYNEQFF.